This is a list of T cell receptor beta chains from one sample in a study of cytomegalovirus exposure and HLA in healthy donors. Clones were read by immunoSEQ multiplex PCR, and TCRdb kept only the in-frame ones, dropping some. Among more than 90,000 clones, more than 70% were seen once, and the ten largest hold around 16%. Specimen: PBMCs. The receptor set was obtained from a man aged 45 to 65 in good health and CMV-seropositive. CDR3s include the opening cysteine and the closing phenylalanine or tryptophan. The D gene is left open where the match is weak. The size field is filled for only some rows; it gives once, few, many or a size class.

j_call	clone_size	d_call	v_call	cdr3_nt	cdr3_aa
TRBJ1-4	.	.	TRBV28	TGTGCCAGCAGTTTAATGGGGGCTGGTGGAAAACTGTTTTTT	CASSLMGAGGKLFF
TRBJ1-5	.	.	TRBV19	TGTGCCAGTAGTATCCCCCCTGGAGGCAATCAGCCCCAGCATTTT	CASSIPPGGNQPQHF
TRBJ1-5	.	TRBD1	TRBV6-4	TGTGCCAGCAGTGACTCCTCGTCGAACAGGGGTAATCAGCCCCAGCATTTT	CASSDSSSNRGNQPQHF
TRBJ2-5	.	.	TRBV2	TGTGCCAGCAAAGCAGGATCCACAGGGGAGACCCAGTACTTC	CASKAGSTGETQYF
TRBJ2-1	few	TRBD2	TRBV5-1	TGCGCCAGCAGCTTGACGGGGGGGCCAGGTGAGCAGTTCTTC	CASSLTGGPGEQFF
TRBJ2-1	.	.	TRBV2	TGTGCCAGCAGCCCCCCCAGCGGATCCTACAATGAGCAGTTCTTC	CASSPPSGSYNEQFF
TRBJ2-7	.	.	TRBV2	TGTGCCAGCAGTGAAGCGTTGGACAACTCCTACGAGCAGTACTTC	CASSEALDNSYEQYF
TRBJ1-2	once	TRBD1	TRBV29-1	TGCAGCGTTGAAGATTCCAACCCCTCGGGGGACAGGGGGCTATTAGGCTACACCTTC	CSVEDSNPSGDRGLLGYTF
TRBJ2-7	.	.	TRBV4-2	TGTGCCAGCAGCCCCGATTTGAGCTCCTACGAGCAGTACTTC	CASSPDLSSYEQYF
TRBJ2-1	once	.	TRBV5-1	TGCGCCAGCAGCTTGGGTGCGGCTGACTCCTACAATGAGCAGTTCTTC	CASSLGAADSYNEQFF
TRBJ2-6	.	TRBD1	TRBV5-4	TGTGCCACCCGAAAATTGGGACAGGGAGTCACCGGGGCCAACGTCCTGACTTTC	CATRKLGQGVTGANVLTF
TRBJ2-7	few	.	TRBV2	TGTGCCAGCAGAAGGAGGGAGAGTCTCTACGAGCAGTACTTC	CASRRRESLYEQYF
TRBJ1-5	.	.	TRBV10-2	TGCGCCAGCCGCGGGACGTCTAACAATCAGCCCCAGCATTTT	CASRGTSNNQPQHF
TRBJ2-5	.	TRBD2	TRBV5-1	TGCGCCAGCAGCCCTGGGGGGGAGGGGGAGACCCAGTACTTC	CASSPGGEGETQYF
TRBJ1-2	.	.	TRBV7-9	TGTGCCAGCAGCCGTCATACAGAGAACTATGGCTACACCTTC	CASSRHTENYGYTF
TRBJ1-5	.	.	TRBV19	TGTGCCAGTAGTCCGGACACAGCCTTATATCAGCCCCAGCATTTT	CASSPDTALYQPQHF
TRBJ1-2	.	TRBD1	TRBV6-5	TGTGCCAGCACTTCGGGACAGGGTTACGGCTACACCTTC	CASTSGQGYGYTF
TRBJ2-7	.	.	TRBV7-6	TGTGCCAGCAGCTTAACAGACACCCAGGGAGGCGAGCAGTACTTC	CASSLTDTQGGEQYF
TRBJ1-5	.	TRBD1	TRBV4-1	TGCGCCAGCAGCCAATGGGCGACGACAGGGGACGGTGGGCAGCCCCAGCATTTT	CASSQWATTGDGGQPQHF
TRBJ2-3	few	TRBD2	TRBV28	TGTGCCAGCACTACTAGCGGGAGTTCGCGAGATACGCAGTATTTT	CASTTSGSSRDTQYF
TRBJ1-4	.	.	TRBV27	TGTGCCAGCAGTCCCCGGGGGGAGGGGAATGAAAAACTGTTTTTT	CASSPRGEGNEKLFF
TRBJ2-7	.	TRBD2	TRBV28	TGTGCCAGCAGTTTTTGGCAGGGAGGGACCTACGAGCAGTACTTC	CASSFWQGGTYEQYF
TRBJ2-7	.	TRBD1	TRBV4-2	TGTGCCAGCAGCCTCGGGACAGGGGAAACCTACGAGCAGTACTTC	CASSLGTGETYEQYF
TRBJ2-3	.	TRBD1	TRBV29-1	TGCAGCGTTGAAGATGAGACAGGGGGCACAGATACGCAGTATTTT	CSVEDETGGTDTQYF